This T cell receptor (beta chain) was documented in a study of blood T cell repertoires in COVID-19. Whole-study context: Material from acute and convalescent COVID-19 was sourced from the United States, Italy and Spain. Sample material is recorded as cDNA or gDNA derived from T cells, B-cell-depleted T cells, or PBMCs.

Trimming removed 4 bases from V and 9 bases from J; junction bases left unmatched: 5. This CDR3 has 13 residues. The germline V gene encodes CDR1 SGHVS and CDR2 FNYEAQ. Under the authors' procedure: Amplifying reference gene primers gave estimates of nucleated cell counts. TCRdb keeps only in-frame clones here, not all; method: immunoSEQ multiplex PCR. That table is the source of V, J and clone size, and D and trimming were worked out from the DNA. The sample has 150,000 to 200,000 clones; approximately 90% are singletons. The chain employs TRBV7-6 and TRBJ2-1; TRBD1 matches at 8 bases. The specimen was peripheral blood. This receptor was obtained from a man in his late teens or twenties with active or convalescent COVID-19. CDR3: CASSYPGGVEQFF. The CDR3 DNA is TGTGCCAGCAGCTACCCAGGGGGCGTTGAGCAGTTCTTC. The full variable domain, completed using reference TRBV7-6 and TRBJ2-1, is GAGVSQSPRYKVTKRGQDVALRCDPISGHVSLYWYRQALGQGPEFLTYFNYEAQQDKSGLPNDRFSAERPEGSISTLTIQRTEQRDSAMYRCASSYPGGVEQFFGPGTRLTVL.